The 6 T cell receptor beta chains below all came from one sample that was sequenced in a study of blood T cell repertoires in COVID-19. Sequencing used immunoSEQ multiplex PCR; TCRdb keeps in-frame clones, though not all of them. The table shows about 250,000 clones, with around 85% occurring only once. Material for sequencing was peripheral blood. All receptors come from a man between 50 and 59 years old with active or convalescent COVID-19.

This clone was found a few times. The rearrangement links TRBV5-4 to TRBJ2-7, with TRBD2 matching over 7 bases. Germline-derived CDR1 and CDR2 are SGHNT and YYREEE (reference sequence). Unmatched junction bases numbered 7, after V lost 5 bases and J lost 5 bases. The CDR3 covers 13 residues. In DNA form, the CDR3 reads TGTGCCAGCAGTACGACTAGCAATGACGAGCAGTACTTC. Amino acids: CASSTTSNDEQYF.

The chain carries TRBV11-2 and TRBJ2-5; 12 bases line up with TRBD2. J was trimmed by 5 bases and V by 7 bases; bases with no gene match: 8. Per the germline V gene, CDR1 is SGHAT and CDR2 is FQNNGV. This CDR3 is built from 15 residues. The CDR3: CASTSGRARGETQYF. The CDR3 DNA reads as TGTGCCAGCACTAGCGGGAGGGCCCGGGGGGAGACCCAGTACTTC.

The chain joins TRBV24-1 to TRBJ1-1; 8 bases are a match to TRBD1. This CDR3 comprises 15 residues. Germline CDR1 reads KGHDR; CDR2 reads SFDVKD. The V and J ends lost 4 bases and 2 bases, in that order; junction bases with no gene match: 5. The DNA of the CDR3 is TGTGCCACCAGTGACCCGACAGGGGCAAACACTGAAGCTTTCTTT. Encoded protein: CATSDPTGANTEAFF.

The chain is built from TRBV2 and TRBJ2-7; 7 nucleotides align to TRBD2. The CDR3 contains 15 residues. V was pared by 5 bases and J by 3 bases, with 10 bases of the junction left unmatched. From germline, CDR1 is SNHLY and CDR2 FYNNEI. The CDR3 reads CASSIGAGVRYEQYF. In DNA, the CDR3 is TGTGCCAGCAGTATTGGGGCGGGAGTCCGCTACGAGCAGTACTTC.

Remarks on this clone: Other DNA sequences in this specimen translate into the identical CDR3. The V call is TRBV18, the J call TRBJ1-1; 7 bases are shared with TRBD1. CDR3 length: 14 amino acids. V was pared by 3 bases and J by 0 bases, with 1 base of the junction left unmatched. In germline, CDR1 is KGHSH, CDR2 LQKENI. The DNA of the CDR3 is TGTGCCAGCTCACCGGGACAGTTGAACACTGAAGCTTTCTTT. Its translation: CASSPGQLNTEAFF. Complete variable domain (other parts from reference TRBV18 and TRBJ1-1): NAGVMQNPRHLVRRRGQEARLRCSPMKGHSHVYWYRQLPEEGLKFMVYLQKENIIDESGMPKERFSAEFPKEGPSILRIQQVVRGDSAAYFCASSPGQLNTEAFFGQGTRLTVV.

V gene TRBV27 combines with J gene TRBJ2-1, with D unresolved. The CDR3 extends over 14 amino acids. V lost 5 bases and J 5 bases, leaving 13 bases between the germline ends. Per the germline V gene, CDR1 is MNHEY and CDR2 is SMNVEV (reference sequence). CDR3 region: CASSGHSINNEQFF. CDR3 DNA: TGTGCCAGCAGTGGGCACTCCATCAACAATGAGCAGTTCTTC.